These 22 T cell receptor beta chains originate from one sample sequenced in a study of T cell responses to AZD1222 COVID-19 vaccine. Here immunoSEQ multiplex PCR was the method, and the copy in TCRdb shows in-frame clones only, minus some. This table has 150,000 or so clones, around 90% appearing once. Here the sequenced sample was peripheral blood, taken 28 days after the second AZD1222 dose. The receptors derive from an adult who received the AZD1222 COVID-19 vaccine.

Turning to this clone: The sample carries other DNA sequences with the same CDR3. The J gene is TRBJ1-1, the V gene TRBV5-1; maybe TRBD1 (5 bases). The germline V and J ends were trimmed by 1 base and 2 bases, with 9 bases remaining between them. From germline, CDR1 is SGHRS and CDR2 YFSETQ. The CDR3 has 14 residues. CDR3 loop: CASSLWGENTEAFF. The CDR3 region has the DNA TGCGCCAGCAGCTTGTGGGGCGAAAACACTGAAGCTTTCTTT.

Only one count was recorded for this clone. The gene calls are TRBV7-2 and TRBJ1-2, with D possibly being TRBD1 (6 bases). V lost 5 bases and J lost 5, with 12 bases in between. Germline V gives CDR1 SGHTA, CDR2 FQGNSA. This CDR3 spans 13 amino acids. CDR3 DNA: TGTGCCAGCAGCGAACGAGGGGGGTATGGCTACACCTTC. Its protein is CASSERGGYGYTF.

The V and J genes are TRBV19 and TRBJ1-5, with D hard to call. Germline V gives CDR1 LNHDA, CDR2 SQIVND (reference sequence). This CDR3 region has 10 residues. V dropped 7 bases and J dropped 7 bases, with 5 bases sitting between them. The CDR3: CASNFQPQHF. The CDR3, as DNA: TGTGCCAGTAACTTCCAGCCCCAGCATTTT.

This clone was counted once. The chain is built from TRBV25-1 and TRBJ1-6; D might be TRBD1 (5 bases). Germline values: CDR1 MGHDK, CDR2 SYGVNS. The V gene lost 4 bases and the J gene lost 2 bases, with 15 bases spanning the gap. This CDR3 is built from 17 residues. Written as DNA, the CDR3 is TGTGCCAGCAGTGGCCTCCAGGGTACGGCCTATAATTCACCCCTCCACTTT. Protein: CASSGLQGTAYNSPLHF.

CDR3 sequence: CASSWDRGFGNTIYF. CDR3 in DNA: TGTGCCAGCAGCTGGGACAGGGGTTTTGGAAACACCATATATTTT. This rearrangement joins TRBV7-2 to TRBJ1-3; 10 bases map to TRBD1. The ends lost 4 bases at V and 3 bases at J; junction bases unmatched: 3. The CDR3 length is 15 residues. Germline assignment: CDR1 SGHTA and CDR2 FQGNSA.

The chain employs TRBV10-3 and TRBJ2-7; TRBD1 matches at 9 bases. The CDR3 runs 14 residues. After removal of 10 bases from V and 5 bases from J, the junction contained 12 bases not matched to a gene. Germline assignment: CDR1 ENHRY and CDR2 SYGVKD. CDR3: CASTPGQGVDEQYF. DNA of the CDR3: TGTGCCAGCACCCCGGGACAGGGAGTCGACGAGCAGTACTTC.

The chain recombines TRBV7-8 with TRBJ1-1, with D perhaps TRBD1 (5 bases). The CDR3 has 17 amino acids. Trimming took 5 bases from V and 1 from J, leaving 20 bases between them. Germline V gene lookup returns CDR1 SGHVS and CDR2 FQNEAQ. CDR3 sequence reads: CASSPLWGREGNTEAFF. The CDR3 coding sequence is TGTGCCAGCAGCCCCCTCTGGGGCCGGGAGGGGAACACTGAAGCTTTCTTT.

V usage is TRBV2 and J usage is TRBJ1-1; TRBD1 matches at 8 bases. The ends lost 6 bases at V and 5 bases at J; junction bases unmatched: 11. The length of the CDR3 is 15 residues. Germline loops: CDR1 SNHLY, CDR2 FYNNEI. The CDR3 DNA is TGTGCCAGCAGGATCCCCAGGGGGCCGGGGACTGAAGCTTTCTTT. Translated: CASRIPRGPGTEAFF.

J is TRBJ2-7 and V is TRBV10-3; 16 bases are a match to TRBD2. The CDR3 has 16 residues. The trim removed 6 bases at V and 2 bases at J, leaving 4 bases unmatched. Germline V gene data show CDR1 as ENHRY and CDR2 as SYGVKD. In nucleotides, the CDR3 is TGTGCCATCAGCTCCGGGACTAGCGGGAGGGCCTACGAGCAGTACTTC. Its protein product is CAISSGTSGRAYEQYF.

Details on this clone: Sequence at one end of the junction differs from germline and may be a read error. The chain carries TRBV4-3 and TRBJ2-1; no definite D call. This CDR3 contains 16 residues. Germline CDR1 is LGHNA and CDR2 is YSLEER. CDR3 sequence (DNA): TGCGCCAGCAGCCAAGATTTGAAGATGGGGTCCTATAGGACGGTCTTC. This gives the protein CASSQDLKMGSYRTVF.

This rearrangement joins TRBV10-3 to TRBJ1-2; D remains ambiguous. The germline V gene encodes CDR1 ENHRY and CDR2 SYGVKD. V was cut by 9 bases and J by 6 bases, with 14 bases left in between. This CDR3 has 12 amino acids. CDR3 sequence reads: CAISAGMDGYTF. The CDR3 coding sequence is TGTGCCATTTCTGCCGGGATGGATGGCTACACCTTC.

This clone has just a few counts. This chain uses TRBV21-1 with TRBJ1-2. TRBV21-1 is reported as a pseudogene. The CDR3 extends over 16 amino acids. CDR3 nucleotides: TGTGCCAGCAGCAAAGATAGGGGGGCGCGTACCTATGGCTACACCTTC. It is translated as CASSKDRGARTYGYTF.

The CDR3 region has the DNA TGTGCCAGCAGTTCAGCGGGGTCCTCCTACAATGAGCAGTTCTTC. Translation: CASSSAGSSYNEQFF. This rearrangement joins TRBV6-2 or TRBV6-3 to TRBJ2-1, with 7 bases lining up with TRBD2. The CDR3 has 15 residues. Trimming removed 4 bases from V and 0 bases from J; junction bases left unmatched: 3. The V gene's germline CDR1 is MNHEY and CDR2 SVGEGT.

V gene TRBV6-5 combines with J gene TRBJ1-2, with D possibly being TRBD1 (6 bases). The CDR3 loop spans 12 amino acids. Germline V gene sequence: CDR1 MNHEY, CDR2 SVGAGI. V was clipped by 5 bases and J by 8 bases, with 12 bases between them. CDR3 nucleotide sequence: TGTGCCAGCAGTCAACAGGGTCGCGGCTACACCTTC. Its protein product is CASSQQGRGYTF.

The chain joins TRBV28 to TRBJ2-7; 8 bases align to TRBD2. This CDR3 is 15 amino acids long. The V gene's germline CDR1 is MDHEN and CDR2 SYDVKM. V dropped 7 bases and J dropped 1; count of bases not matched to a gene: 9. CDR3 residues: CASTPGGGGSYEQYF. The CDR3 nucleotides are TGTGCCAGCACCCCGGGAGGGGGTGGGTCCTACGAGCAGTACTTC.

The chain employs TRBV6-5 and TRBJ2-1; TRBD1 matches at 7 bases. The trim removed 7 bases at V and 4 bases at J, leaving 10 bases unmatched. In germline, CDR1 is MNHEY, CDR2 SVGAGI. The CDR3 loop spans 15 amino acids. The chain's CDR3 is CASNEGGRGYNEQFF. CDR3 nucleotides: TGTGCCAGCAACGAAGGGGGCAGGGGGTACAATGAGCAGTTCTTC.

V is TRBV20-1 and J is TRBJ1-3; D unclear. V lost 3 bases and J lost 1, with 7 bases in between. The CDR3 consists of 13 residues. Germline V gene data show CDR1 as DFQATT and CDR2 as SNEGSKA (reference sequence). The CDR3 DNA follows: TGCAGTGCTAGTTACCAGTCTGGAAACACCATATATTTT. Its translation: CSASYQSGNTIYF.

This sequence joins TRBV6-2 or TRBV6-3 and TRBJ2-1; 7 bases are shared with TRBD1. J gave up 1 base and V 6 bases, and 12 bases lay outside the gene matches. Germline CDR1 MNHEY, CDR2 SVGEGT. This CDR3 is 17 amino acids long. CDR3 amino acids: CASSSPRGGGSYNEQFF. For the CDR3, the DNA is TGTGCCAGCAGCTCCCCCCGAGGGGGCGGGTCCTACAATGAGCAGTTCTTC.

DNA for the CDR3: TGTGCCAGCAGCCACCAGGACAGGGGGAGTCAGCCCCAGCATTTT. This encodes CASSHQDRGSQPQHF. V and J are TRBV16 and TRBJ1-5; 10 nucleotides match TRBD1. Losses at the gene ends were 3 bases for V and 6 bases for J; bases not matched to a gene: 5. The CDR3 is made up of 15 amino acids. Germline CDR1 reads KGHSY; CDR2 reads FQNENV.

The rearrangement links TRBV20-1 to TRBJ2-5; possibly TRBD2 for D (5 bases). In germline, CDR1 is DFQATT, CDR2 SNEGSKA (reference sequence). The CDR3 loop spans 15 amino acids. Trimming shortened V by 3 bases and J by 0 bases, and 14 bases separated the two germline ends. The DNA for the CDR3 is TGCAGTGCTAGTTCAGGACTCCTGTACCAAGAGACCCAGTACTTC. Its translation: CSASSGLLYQETQYF.

J is TRBJ2-7 and V is TRBV7-2; TRBD2 aligns across 7 bases. Germline CDR1 SGHTA, CDR2 FQGNSA. The CDR3 runs to 15 residues. J lost 2 bases, V lost 0 bases, and 4 bases had no gene match. CDR3: CASSLATSSPYEQYF. The CDR3 coding sequence is TGTGCCAGCAGCTTAGCGACTAGCAGCCCCTACGAGCAGTACTTC.

The genes are TRBV19 and TRBJ2-2, with 11 bases identical to TRBD1. The CDR3 extends over 16 amino acids. Germline CDR1 is LNHDA and CDR2 is SQIVND (reference sequence). V shed 6 bases, J shed 3 bases, and the junction held 6 bases outside the gene matches. The CDR3 nucleotides are TGTGCCAGTAGGGATCGGGGACAGGGGGACACCGGGGAGCTGTTTTTT. This codes for CASRDRGQGDTGELFF.